This T cell receptor (beta chain) originates from a study of blood T cells in healthy people across ages. The study drew donors from healthy Caucasian individuals in Russia aged 6 to 90. Isolation recovered at least 7 million PBMCs from every sample. The use of a sample-barcoded 5' primer and a J-beta primer mix characterized a second PCR of about 6 to 11 cycles. Every cDNA molecule bore a tag from a template-switch adaptor containing 12 random nucleotides. CDR3-containing paired-end reads numbered at least 2.5 million in each sample. TCRdb reanalysed the 5' RACE reads using MiXCR and keeps one entry per CDR3 protein. The sample lists hundreds of thousands of distinct CDR3 sequences, 29% occurring once. Germline CDR1 SEHNR, CDR2 FQNEAQ (reference sequence). The ends were cut back, 1 base at V and 6 bases at J, with 6 bases in the middle. The CDR3 is made up of 12 amino acids.

Sequenced input: blood. This receptor was taken from an elderly woman in good health. This rearrangement joins TRBV7-9 to TRBJ1-2, with D unresolved. The CDR3 DNA reads TGTGCCAGCAGCTTAGACCAGCATGGCTACACCTTC. Its protein product is CASSLDQHGYTF. Full variable domain (outside the CDR3, taken from reference TRBV7-9 and TRBJ1-2): DTGVSQNPRHKITKRGQNVTFRCDPISEHNRLYWYRQTLGQGPEFLTYFQNEAQLEKSRLLSDRFSAERPKGSFSTLEIQRTEQGDSAMYLCASSLDQHGYTFGSGTRLTVV.